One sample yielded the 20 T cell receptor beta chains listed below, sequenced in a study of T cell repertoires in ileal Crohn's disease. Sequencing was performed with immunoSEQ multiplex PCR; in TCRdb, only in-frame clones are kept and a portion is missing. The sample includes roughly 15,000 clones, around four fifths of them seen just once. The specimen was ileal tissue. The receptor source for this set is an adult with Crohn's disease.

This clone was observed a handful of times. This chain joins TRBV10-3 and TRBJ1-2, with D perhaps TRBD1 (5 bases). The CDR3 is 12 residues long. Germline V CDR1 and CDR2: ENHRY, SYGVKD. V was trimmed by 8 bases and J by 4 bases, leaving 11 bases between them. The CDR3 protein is CAIGGETYGYTF. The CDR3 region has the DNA TGTGCCATCGGGGGGGAAACCTATGGCTACACCTTC.

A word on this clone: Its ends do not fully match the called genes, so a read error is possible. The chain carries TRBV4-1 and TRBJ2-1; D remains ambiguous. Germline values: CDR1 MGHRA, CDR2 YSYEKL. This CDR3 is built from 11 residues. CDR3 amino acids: CASSQDVGPLF. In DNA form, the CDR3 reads TGCGCCAGCAGCCAAGATGTTGGCCCCCTCTTC.

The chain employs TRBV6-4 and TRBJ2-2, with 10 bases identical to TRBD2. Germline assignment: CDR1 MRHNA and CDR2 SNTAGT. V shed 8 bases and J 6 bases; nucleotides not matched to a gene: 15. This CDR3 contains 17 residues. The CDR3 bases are TGTGCCAGCGTCTGGGGGCTAGCGGGAGTGGTGGCCGGGGAGCTGTTTTTT. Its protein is CASVWGLAGVVAGELFF.

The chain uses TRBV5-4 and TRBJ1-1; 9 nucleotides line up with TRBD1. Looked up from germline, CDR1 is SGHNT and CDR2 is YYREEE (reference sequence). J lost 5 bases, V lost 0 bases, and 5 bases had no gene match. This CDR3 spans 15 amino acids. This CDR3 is CASSLGGQGGTEAFF. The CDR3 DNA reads TGTGCCAGCAGCTTGGGGGGACAGGGTGGAACTGAAGCTTTCTTT.

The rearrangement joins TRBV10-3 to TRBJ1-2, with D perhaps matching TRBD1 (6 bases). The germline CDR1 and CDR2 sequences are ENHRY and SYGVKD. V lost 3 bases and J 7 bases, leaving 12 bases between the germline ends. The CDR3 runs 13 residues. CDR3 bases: TGTGCCATCAGTGAAGTGACAGGTCCTGGCTACACCTTC. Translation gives CAISEVTGPGYTF.

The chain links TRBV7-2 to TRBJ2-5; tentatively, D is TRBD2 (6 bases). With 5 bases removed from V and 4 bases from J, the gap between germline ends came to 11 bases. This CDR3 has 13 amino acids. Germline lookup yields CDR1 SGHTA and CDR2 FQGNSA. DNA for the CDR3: TGTGCCAGCAGCGCAGGGACTCGAGAGACCCAGTACTTC. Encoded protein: CASSAGTRETQYF.

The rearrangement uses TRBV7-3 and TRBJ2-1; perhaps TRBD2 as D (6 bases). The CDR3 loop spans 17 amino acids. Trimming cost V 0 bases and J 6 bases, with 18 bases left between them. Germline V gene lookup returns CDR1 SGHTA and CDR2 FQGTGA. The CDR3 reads CASSLTFLGLGSNEQFF. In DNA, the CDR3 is TGTGCCAGCAGCTTAACCTTTTTGGGACTCGGGAGCAATGAGCAGTTCTTC.

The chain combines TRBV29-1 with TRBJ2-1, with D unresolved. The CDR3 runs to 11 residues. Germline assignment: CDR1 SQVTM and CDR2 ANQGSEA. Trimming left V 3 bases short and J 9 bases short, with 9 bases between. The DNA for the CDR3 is TGCAGCGTTGAGTGGGCTTTTGAGCAGTTCTTC. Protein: CSVEWAFEQFF.

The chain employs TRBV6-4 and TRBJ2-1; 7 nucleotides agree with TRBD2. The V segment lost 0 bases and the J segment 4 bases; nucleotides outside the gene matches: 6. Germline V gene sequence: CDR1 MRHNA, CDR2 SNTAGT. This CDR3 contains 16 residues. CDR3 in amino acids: CASSDSGGSGYNEQFF. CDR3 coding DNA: TGTGCCAGCAGTGACTCCGGCGGGAGCGGATACAATGAGCAGTTCTTC.

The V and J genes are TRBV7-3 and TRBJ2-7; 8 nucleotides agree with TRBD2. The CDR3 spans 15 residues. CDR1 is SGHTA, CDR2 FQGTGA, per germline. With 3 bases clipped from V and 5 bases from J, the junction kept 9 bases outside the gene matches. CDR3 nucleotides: TGTGCCAGCAGCTTGGCCGGTAGCGGGATACACGAGCAGTACTTC. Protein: CASSLAGSGIHEQYF.

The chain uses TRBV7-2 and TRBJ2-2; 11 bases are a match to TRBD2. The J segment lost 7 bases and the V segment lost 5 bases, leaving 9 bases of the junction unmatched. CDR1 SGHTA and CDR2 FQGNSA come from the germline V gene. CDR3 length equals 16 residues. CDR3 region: CASSLLAGAGSGELFF. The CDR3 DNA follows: TGTGCCAGCAGCCTACTAGCGGGGGCCGGCAGCGGGGAGCTGTTTTTT.

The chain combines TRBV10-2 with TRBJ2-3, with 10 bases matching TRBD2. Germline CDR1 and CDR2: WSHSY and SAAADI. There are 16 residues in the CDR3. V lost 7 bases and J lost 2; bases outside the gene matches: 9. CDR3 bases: TGCGCCAGCAAGCGGGGGGGCCTTACGAACACAGATACGCAGTATTTT. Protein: CASKRGGLTNTDTQYF.

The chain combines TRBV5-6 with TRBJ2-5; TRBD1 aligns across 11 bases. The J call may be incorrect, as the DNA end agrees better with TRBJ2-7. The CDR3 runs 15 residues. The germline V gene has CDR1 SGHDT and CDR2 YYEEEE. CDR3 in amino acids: CASSSNLGQGDEQYF. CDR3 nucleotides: TGTGCCAGCAGCTCAAATTTGGGACAGGGGGACGAGCAGTACTTC.

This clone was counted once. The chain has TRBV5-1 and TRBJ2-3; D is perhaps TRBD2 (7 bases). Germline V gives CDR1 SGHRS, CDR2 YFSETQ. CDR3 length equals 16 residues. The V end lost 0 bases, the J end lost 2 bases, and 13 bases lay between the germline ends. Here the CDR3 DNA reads TGCGCCAGCAGCTTGGCCGTCCGGGGGGCCACAGATACGCAGTATTTT. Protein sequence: CASSLAVRGATDTQYF.

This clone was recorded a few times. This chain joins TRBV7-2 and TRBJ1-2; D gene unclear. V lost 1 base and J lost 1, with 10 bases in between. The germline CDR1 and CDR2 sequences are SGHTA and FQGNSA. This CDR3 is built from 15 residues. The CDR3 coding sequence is TGTGCCAGCAGCTTAGGCACGAACTTTAACTATGGCTACACCTTC. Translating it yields CASSLGTNFNYGYTF.

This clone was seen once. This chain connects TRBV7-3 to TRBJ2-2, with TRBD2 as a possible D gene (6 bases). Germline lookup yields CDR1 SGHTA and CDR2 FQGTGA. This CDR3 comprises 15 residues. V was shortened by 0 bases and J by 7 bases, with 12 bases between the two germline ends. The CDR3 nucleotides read TGTGCCAGCAGCTTAACGGCTAGCGAGTACGGGGAGCTGTTTTTT. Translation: CASSLTASEYGELFF.

The CDR3 protein is CASSLEGGGGETQYF. The CDR3, as DNA: TGTGCCAGCAGCTTAGAGGGTGGGGGGGGAGAGACCCAGTACTTC. The rearrangement joins TRBV7-3 to TRBJ2-5; TRBD2 matches at 7 bases. With V trimmed by 2 bases and J by 4 bases, 7 bases remained unmatched. The CDR3 spans 15 residues. CDR1 and CDR2 from the germline V gene are SGHTA and FQGTGA.

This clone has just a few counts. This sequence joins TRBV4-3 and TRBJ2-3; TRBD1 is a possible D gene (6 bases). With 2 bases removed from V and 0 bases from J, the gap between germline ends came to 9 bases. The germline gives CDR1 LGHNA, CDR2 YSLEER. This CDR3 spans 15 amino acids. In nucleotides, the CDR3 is TGCGCCAGCAGCCAAATAGACAGGAGCACAGATACGCAGTATTTT. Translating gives CASSQIDRSTDTQYF.

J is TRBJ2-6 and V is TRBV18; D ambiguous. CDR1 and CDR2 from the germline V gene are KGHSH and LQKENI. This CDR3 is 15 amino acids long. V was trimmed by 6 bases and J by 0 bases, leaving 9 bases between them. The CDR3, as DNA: TGTGCCAGCTCCTTCCTTAGCTCTGGGGCCAACGTCCTGACTTTC. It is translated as CASSFLSSGANVLTF.

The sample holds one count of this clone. This CDR3 reads CAIRGAAGHQPQHF. The CDR3 DNA reads as TGTGCCATCAGGGGGGCGGCCGGGCATCAGCCCCAGCATTTT. V and J are TRBV10-3 and TRBJ1-5; D perhaps matches TRBD1 (6 bases). The CDR3 runs to 14 residues. Germline CDR1 ENHRY, CDR2 SYGVKD. The V end lost 6 bases, the J end lost 5 bases, and 14 bases lay between the germline ends.